Sequencing of this T cell receptor (beta chain) was carried out in a study of T cells in Graves' hyperthyroidism and ophthalmopathy (dated by TCRdb to between 2019 and 2020). The study in broad terms: Peripheral blood samples were taken at the time of initial diagnosis, prior to any treatment. To identify TCR V-J signatures that set the groups apart, the researchers used a discovery cohort of roughly 100 patients, made up of under 50 with Graves' ophthalmopathy and 57 with stable Graves' hyperthyroidism. Prospective prediction of ophthalmopathy was tested in an independent validation cohort of under 20 hyperthyroidism patients and 15 to 17 patients who later progressed to ophthalmopathy. The roughly 100 discovery patients were randomly split 7:3 into training and test sets. Thyroid tissue and blood T-cell repertoires from six Graves' hyperthyroidism patients were also compared in the study. After blood sampling, hyperthyroidism patients were treated with methimazole at a starting dose of 30 mg daily, and ophthalmopathy patients were treated with high-dose intravenous methylprednisolone. The paper reports TCR Vbeta CDR3 sequencing of over 120 peripheral blood samples: under 45 ophthalmopathy, about 75 hyperthyroidism and around 17 progressor patients. The investigation overall reported the following: In validation, the model predicted progression to ophthalmopathy with about 71% sensitivity and about 72% specificity, a median of roughly seven months before onset. A model built on a 13 V-J signature distinguished ophthalmopathy from stable hyperthyroidism, reaching 85% to 90% sensitivity and approximately 81% specificity in cross-validation and 80%/75% in testing. Most expanded thyroid clonotypes (frequency above 0.001) were also detected in blood, suggesting blood repertoires may reflect thyroid immune responses. Sample size was not statistically predetermined, and blinding of investigators to group allocation was not performed.

The TCR beta CDR3 regions were amplified from the RNA transcripts. For the first round of RT-PCR on the TCR CDR3, the HTBI primer set was used together with the Qiagen OneStep RT-PCR kit. Libraries were constructed in a second round of multiplex PCR, after which size selection and purification were carried out. Libraries were sequenced paired-end with 100 bp reads on an Illumina HiSeq2000. Turning to the authors' computational methods: Raw data were processed with SOAPnuke, discarding reads with adapters, uncalled bases, mean Phred below 15, or no exact constant-primer or identifier match. High-quality paired reads were merged with COPE v1.2.5, and unique nucleotide sequences were defined as clonotypes. MiTCR v1.1 was used to align clonotypes to the IMGT TRBV, TRBD and TRBJ reference segments. Analysis was restricted to V-J combinations with a frequency above 0.0001, which covered roughly 99% of repertoires. The TCS score was defined as F50 (clonal expansion) divided by E x V (chaos), with BLOSUM62-based TCRdist calculated between CDR3 peptides within each V-J. Welch's t-statistics and random forest reduced around 550 V-J features to roughly 13, which were used in a naive Bayes classifier (R e1071). The raw public data were reprocessed by TCRdb itself: fastp quality trimming at Q25, MiXCR clonotype calling, in-frame beta chains only. Rows are unified per CDR3 protein, each entry keeping the most common DNA and genes. What appears here as the V and J calls and clone size reflects TCRdb's work, not the paper's. Present in this sample are 370,000 or so distinct CDR3 sequences, approximately 25% of which were seen just once. The ten most abundant clones make up less than 85% of the sample.

From V the trimming removes 3 bases and from J it removes 0 bases, while the gene matches leave 5 bases of the junction unaccounted for. CDR1 and CDR2 were assigned from the germline V gene (reference sequence) as GTSNPN and SVGIG. The CDR3 has 14 amino acids, counting the end cysteine and phenylalanine. Of the read, only the CDR3 DNA is kept; its 42 bases are in frame from base 1. Stable Graves' hyperthyroidism was defined as no progression to ophthalmopathy during 18 months of follow-up. Hyperthyroidism patients were aged 18 to 65 years and newly diagnosed, with disease duration of less than 2 months. The study excluded patients with uncontrolled infections, other autoimmune diseases, pregnancy or lactation. Clinical symptoms, serum thyroxine and TRAb, thyroid ultrasound, and orbital computed tomography formed the basis for the diagnoses. PBMCs were isolated from about 10 ml of fresh peripheral blood by Ficoll-Paque density gradient centrifugation. Total RNA was extracted using Trizol reagent, and RNA quality was assessed on an Agilent 2100 Bioanalyzer.

This clonotype has a count of ten or more. It lacks a known antigen. No much larger clone exists at a distance of one base, and base qualities are not known. The material sequenced was blood. This TCR came from a middle-aged man with Graves' hyperthyroidism. The rearrangement joined TRBV30 to TRBJ2-7; 7 middle bases align to TRBD1. DNA sequence: TGTGCCTGGAGGGAGACAGGGAGCTCCTACGAGCAGTACTTC. Translated, it reads CAWRETGSSYEQYF.